These 2 T cell receptor beta chains came from one sample sequenced in a study of radiation and T cells in renal cell carcinoma. Time point denoted: blood 2 weeks post-SBRT. Sample treatment: 15 Gy SBRT to primary tumor, nephrectomy 4 weeks later. Repertoires were generated with immunoSEQ multiplex PCR, while TCRdb's copy carries only in-frame clones and drops some. Of approximately 79,000 clones in the sample, 82% were seen once. The input for sequencing was blood, taken from a patient whose treatment included radiotherapy and nephrectomy. These receptors were obtained from a man aged 55 to 70 with renal cell carcinoma.

This sequence joins TRBV27 and TRBJ2-2, with TRBD1 matching over 9 bases. Germline CDR1 reads MNHEY; CDR2 reads SMNVEV (reference sequence). The CDR3 covers 16 residues. V dropped 6 bases and J dropped 7; count of bases not matched to a gene: 12. The CDR3 is CASRLLGQGRIGELFF. Here the CDR3 DNA reads TGTGCCAGCAGATTACTGGGACAGGGAAGGATCGGGGAGCTGTTTTTT.

The CDR3 DNA is TGTGCCAGCAGGGACACACTGGAGGGCACTGAAGCTTTCTTT. Translating it yields CASRDTLEGTEAFF. This rearrangement joins TRBV27 to TRBJ1-1, with a weak D call TRBD1 (5 bases). With 6 bases removed from V and 4 bases from J, the gap between germline ends came to 15 bases. CDR1 is MNHEY and CDR2 is SMNVEV in the germline V gene (reference sequence). CDR3 size: 14 residues.